This TCR beta chain was recorded in a study of blood T cell repertoires in COVID-19. Seattle participants joined during active infection and were tracked over time. This CDR3 spans 16 amino acids. CDR1 and CDR2 from the germline V gene are SGDLS and YYNGEE. The germline V and J ends were trimmed by 4 bases and 1 base, with 14 bases remaining between them. Method: immunoSEQ multiplex PCR; TCRdb's copy keeps in-frame clones and lacks some. The sample yields about 130,000 clones, around 79% seen once. Sequencing was carried out using peripheral blood. The chain carries TRBV9 and TRBJ2-2, with D perhaps TRBD2 (6 bases). The receptor's source is a woman in her 70s with COVID-19, enrolled during active disease. The DNA of the CDR3 is TGTGCCAGCAGCCCATCGGCCGGGGGGAACACCGGGGAGCTGTTTTTT. Translation: CASSPSAGGNTGELFF. Full variable domain (rest looked up from reference TRBV9 and TRBJ2-2): DSGVTQTPKHLITATGQRVTLRCSPRSGDLSVYWYQQSLDQGLQFLIQYYNGEERAKGNILERFSAQQFPDLHSELNLSSLELGDSALYFCASSPSAGGNTGELFFGEGSRLTVL.